This T cell receptor (beta chain) is from a study of CD8 T cells in Susac syndrome. This clonotype has just one count. Random hexamers were used to reverse transcribe roughly 0.45 to 1 ug of RNA. TCRdb reanalysed the immunoSEQ multiplex PCR reads using MiXCR and keeps one entry per CDR3 protein. The profile covers approximately 190,000 distinct CDR3 sequences, with about 95% appearing a single time and about 0.17% taken by the ten largest. The germline V gene has CDR1 MGHRA and CDR2 YSYEKL. V shed 1 base, J shed 6 bases, and the junction held 10 bases outside the gene matches. This CDR3 is 17 amino acids long.

Input material: CD8+ T cells from PBMCs. This receptor was taken from a human donor with Susac syndrome. The rearrangement joins TRBV4-1 to TRBJ2-3; 10 bases agree with TRBD2. As DNA, the CDR3 is TGCGCCAGCAGCCAAGTCGACGCTAGCGGGAGAGGCGATACGCAGTATTTT. Its translation: CASSQVDASGRGDTQYF.